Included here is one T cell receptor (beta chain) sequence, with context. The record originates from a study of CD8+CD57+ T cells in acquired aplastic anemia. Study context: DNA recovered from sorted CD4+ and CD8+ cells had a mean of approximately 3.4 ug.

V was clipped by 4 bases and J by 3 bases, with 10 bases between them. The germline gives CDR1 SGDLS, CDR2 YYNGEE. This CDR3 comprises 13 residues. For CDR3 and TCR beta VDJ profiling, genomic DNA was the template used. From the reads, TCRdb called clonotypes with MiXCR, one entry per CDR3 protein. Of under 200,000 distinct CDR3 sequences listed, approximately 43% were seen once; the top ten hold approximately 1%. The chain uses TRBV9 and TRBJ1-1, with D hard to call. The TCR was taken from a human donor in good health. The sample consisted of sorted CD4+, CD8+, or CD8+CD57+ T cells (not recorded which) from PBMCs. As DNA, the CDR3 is TGTGCCAGCAGCTGGAAGCAAGACACTGAAGCTTTCTTT. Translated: CASSWKQDTEAFF. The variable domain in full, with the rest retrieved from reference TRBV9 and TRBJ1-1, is DSGVTQTPKHLITATGQRVTLRCSPRSGDLSVYWYQQSLDQGLQFLIQYYNGEERAKGNILERFSAQQFPDLHSELNLSSLELGDSALYFCASSWKQDTEAFFGQGTRLTVV.